Listed here are 14 T cell receptor beta chains from one sample, sequenced in a study of shared clonotypes between healthy human individuals. Data came from immunoSEQ multiplex PCR; TCRdb stores just in-frame clones and leaves some out. The data contain over a million clones, more than 60% of them singletons. Material for sequencing was memory CD4+ T cells sorted from blood. Indicated subset: CD45RA-negative fraction. The source is a man younger than 35 in good health.

Only one count was recorded for this clone. Possible read error: a much larger clone is one base away. The same CDR3 can be traced to other DNA sequences in this sample. This chain links TRBV19 with TRBJ1-6; unclear D gene. This CDR3 has 13 amino acids. Trimming pared 0 bases from V and 7 bases from J, leaving 4 bases between. Germline assignment: CDR1 LNHDA and CDR2 SQIVND (reference sequence). The CDR3: CASSIEGNSPLHF. The CDR3 region has the DNA TGTGCCAGTAGTATAGAGGGAAATTCACCCCTCCACTTT.

The chain links TRBV5-1 to TRBJ2-3, with D possibly TRBD1 on 5 matching bases. The germline V and J ends were trimmed by 0 bases and 3 bases, with 11 bases remaining between them. Germline V lookup: CDR1 SGHRS, CDR2 YFSETQ. There are 15 residues in the CDR3. Written as DNA, the CDR3 is TGCGCCAGCAGCTTGGAGGGGCGGTGGACAGATACGCAGTATTTT. Encoded protein: CASSLEGRWTDTQYF.

In this sample, this clone turned up once. This chain joins TRBV5-1 and TRBJ1-4; D not certain. V shed 4 bases and J shed 0 bases, with 4 bases lying between them. CDR1 is SGHRS and CDR2 is YFSETQ in the germline V gene. This CDR3 has 13 residues. The CDR3 loop reads CASSPSTNEKLFF. CDR3 bases: TGCGCCAGCAGCCCCTCAACTAATGAAAAACTGTTTTTT.

This clone was observed a few times. The V call is TRBV15, the J call TRBJ1-6; 9 positions match TRBD1. Germline V gives CDR1 LNHNV, CDR2 YYDKDF (reference sequence). CDR3 length: 15 amino acids. The V and J ends lost 1 base and 8 bases, in that order; junction bases with no gene match: 3. CDR3 residues: CATSRVRTGDSPLHF. The CDR3, as DNA: TGTGCCACCAGCAGAGTTAGGACAGGGGATTCACCCCTCCACTTT.

As to this clone: A much larger clone sits a single nucleotide away, making a read error possible. The V gene is TRBV5-4, the J gene TRBJ2-5; tentative D call: TRBD1 (5 bases). The V and J ends lost 2 bases and 2 bases respectively, with 7 bases between them. Germline V gene data show CDR1 as SGHNT and CDR2 as YYREEE (reference sequence). The CDR3 loop spans 13 amino acids. The CDR3: CASSFRVQETQYF. DNA of the CDR3: TGTGCCAGCAGCTTCAGGGTTCAAGAGACCCAGTACTTC.

V usage is TRBV11-3 and J usage is TRBJ2-1, with TRBD2 matching 8 bases. The V gene's germline CDR1 is SGHNT and CDR2 YENEEA. J was trimmed by 9 bases and V by 3 bases; bases with no gene match: 4. This CDR3 contains 13 residues. The CDR3 DNA sequence: TGTGCCAGCAGCTTTCGGGGGGGCGGTGAGCAGTTCTTC. Translation: CASSFRGGGEQFF. Complete variable domain (other parts from reference TRBV11-3 and TRBJ2-1): EAGVVQSPRYKIIEKKQPVAFWCNPISGHNTLYWYLQNLGQGPELLIRYENEEAVDDSQLPKDRFSAERLKGVDSTLKIQPAELGDSAVYLCASSFRGGGEQFFGPGTRLTVL.

The rearrangement uses TRBV20-1 and TRBJ2-7, with no clear D. From germline, CDR1 is DFQATT and CDR2 SNEGSKA (reference sequence). V gave up 1 base and J gave up 3 bases, with 4 bases separating them. The CDR3 is made up of 11 amino acids. The CDR3 bases are TGCAGTGCTAGAGGGGACTACGAGCAGTACTTC. Translation gives CSARGDYEQYF.

This clone showed up just a few times. The genes are TRBV14 and TRBJ1-1; 8 bases align to TRBD1. The CDR3 has 13 amino acids. Germline values: CDR1 SGHDN, CDR2 FVKESK. Losses at the gene ends were 4 bases for V and 11 bases for J; bases not matched to a gene: 9. CDR3 sequence reads: CASSPGQGGRAFF. CDR3 nucleotide sequence: TGTGCCAGCAGCCCAGGACAGGGCGGACGGGCTTTCTTT.

The chain couples TRBV30 to TRBJ1-6; D is ambiguous. The CDR3 is 15 residues long. Trimming pared 0 bases from V and 6 bases from J, leaving 12 bases between. The germline gives CDR1 GTSNPN, CDR2 SVGIG (reference sequence). CDR3 in DNA: TGTGCCTGGAGTGTACCGACCGGCCCTAATTCACCCCTCCACTTT. Its translation is CAWSVPTGPNSPLHF.

In DNA form, the CDR3 reads TGTGCCAGCAGCTTGGGTGACAGGGGGGATTCACCCCTCCACTTT. Translated: CASSLGDRGDSPLHF. This rearrangement joins TRBV5-4 to TRBJ1-6; 9 bases map to TRBD1. Germline loops: CDR1 SGHNT, CDR2 YYREEE (reference sequence). V dropped 0 bases and J dropped 8; count of bases not matched to a gene: 3. The CDR3 is 15 amino acids.

This clone was counted at least ten times. This chain links TRBV6-6 with TRBJ1-2; no definite D call. The germline V and J ends were trimmed by 7 bases and 4 bases, with 7 bases remaining between them. Germline lookup yields CDR1 MNHNY and CDR2 SVGAGI (reference sequence). The CDR3 covers 11 residues. In nucleotides, the CDR3 is TGTGCCAGCACGAGAGGCTATGGCTACACCTTC. This encodes CASTRGYGYTF.

In the case of this clone: Distinct nucleotide sequences in the sample also encode this CDR3. The chain carries TRBV6-6 and TRBJ2-7; D is perhaps TRBD1 or TRBD2 (5 bases each). This CDR3 region has 12 residues. Germline V gene data show CDR1 as MNHNY and CDR2 as SVGAGI (reference sequence). V was cut by 5 bases and J by 5 bases, with 10 bases left in between. The CDR3 spells CASSPRGDEQYF. CDR3 sequence (DNA): TGTGCCAGCAGTCCCCGGGGCGACGAGCAGTACTTC.

Worth noting for this clone: This sample includes further DNA sequences coding for the same CDR3. The chain is built from TRBV29-1 and TRBJ2-5; 7 bases line up with TRBD1. The CDR3 is made up of 13 amino acids. Germline assignment: CDR1 SQVTM and CDR2 ANQGSEA. V lost 7 bases, J lost 0 bases, and 5 bases stayed unmatched. The CDR3 DNA sequence: TGCAGCGCTCCGACAGGGAACCAAGAGACCCAGTACTTC. Its protein product is CSAPTGNQETQYF.

The chain links TRBV5-1 to TRBJ2-5, with 9 nucleotides matching TRBD2. In germline, CDR1 is SGHRS, CDR2 YFSETQ. J gave up 2 bases and V 4 bases, and 12 bases lay outside the gene matches. This CDR3 has 17 amino acids. The CDR3 bases are TGCGCCAGCAGCGTTAAAAGCGGGGGGCCCCAACAAGAGACCCAGTACTTC. The encoded protein is CASSVKSGGPQQETQYF.